The 29 T cell receptor beta chains presented below share a single source sample, sequenced in a study of blood T cell repertoires in COVID-19. Sequenced by immunoSEQ multiplex PCR; TCRdb stores in-frame clones only, minus some. The sample records about 86,000 clones, approximately 80% being singletons. Sample: peripheral blood. These receptors were obtained from a woman older than 75 with active or convalescent COVID-19.

V gene TRBV5-5 combines with J gene TRBJ1-5; D remains unclear. Trimming left V 3 bases short and J 9 bases short, with 16 bases between. Germline assignment: CDR1 SGHKS and CDR2 YYEKEE (reference sequence). There are 14 residues in the CDR3. The CDR3 DNA is TGTGCCAGCAGCTCCGGACTGCCGCCCGCGCCCCAGCATTTT. Translation: CASSSGLPPAPQHF.

The chain couples TRBV7-3 to TRBJ2-3, with TRBD2 identical over 10 bases. With 5 bases clipped from V and 0 bases from J, the junction kept 5 bases outside the gene matches. The CDR3 consists of 16 residues. The germline gives CDR1 SGHTA, CDR2 FQGTGA. The CDR3 DNA reads as TGTGCCAGCAGCATTACTAGCGGGGCTAGCACAGATACGCAGTATTTT. It translates to CASSITSGASTDTQYF. The entire variable domain, with the rest obtained from reference TRBV7-3 and TRBJ2-3, is as follows: GAGVSQTPSNKVTEKGKYVELRCDPISGHTALYWYRQSLGQGPEFLIYFQGTGAADDSGLPNDRFFAVRPEGSVSTLKIQRTERGDSAVYLCASSITSGASTDTQYFGPGTRLTVL.

This clone was picked up a small number of times. This chain uses TRBV7-2 with TRBJ1-1, with 11 bases lining up with TRBD1. The V and J ends lost 5 bases and 2 bases, in that order; junction bases with no gene match: 4. Germline V gene sequence: CDR1 SGHTA, CDR2 FQGNSA. The CDR3 extends over 15 amino acids. As DNA, the CDR3 is TGTGCCAGCAGCCAAGGGACAGGGGGAAACACTGAAGCTTTCTTT. Its translation: CASSQGTGGNTEAFF.

The chain has TRBV3-1 (or the pseudogene TRBV3-2) and TRBJ2-1; TRBD2 aligns across 15 bases. This CDR3 is built from 16 residues. The germline gives CDR1 LGHDT, CDR2 YNNKEL (reference sequence). Germline trimming cut 2 bases from V and 9 bases from J; bases unmatched to any gene: 5. DNA for the CDR3: TGTGCCAGCAGCCAATACGGGACTAGCGGGAGGCCTGAGCAGTTCTTC. Protein sequence: CASSQYGTSGRPEQFF.

The chain uses TRBV27 and TRBJ2-7; 10 bases line up with TRBD2. The junction had 5 bases not matched to a gene; V was cut back by 3 bases and J by 3 bases. Germline assignment: CDR1 MNHEY and CDR2 SMNVEV (reference sequence). This CDR3 is 15 amino acids long. The CDR3 nucleotides read TGTGCCAGCAGTTTCCAACTAGCGGGAATCTACGAGCAGTACTTC. Its translation is CASSFQLAGIYEQYF.

The chain uses TRBV6-5 and TRBJ2-7; 8 nucleotides line up with TRBD1. CDR3 length equals 14 residues. In germline, CDR1 is MNHEY, CDR2 SVGAGI. V lost 0 bases and J lost 4; bases outside the gene matches: 2. The CDR3 nucleotides read TGTGCCAGCAGTTACTCCAGACAGGGGTACGAGCAGTACTTC. It encodes CASSYSRQGYEQYF.

This clone was seen a few times. This chain uses TRBV19 with TRBJ1-5, with D perhaps TRBD1 (6 bases). Trimming removed 5 bases at V and 0 bases at J, with 23 bases between. Germline V gene data show CDR1 as LNHDA and CDR2 as SQIVND (reference sequence). The CDR3 totals 19 residues. CDR3 in DNA: TGTGCCAGTAGTTTGACGGACAGTTATGGCCAGAATAGCAATCAGCCCCAGCATTTT. Translating it yields CASSLTDSYGQNSNQPQHF. Complete variable domain (other parts from reference TRBV19 and TRBJ1-5): DGGITQSPKYLFRKEGQNVTLSCEQNLNHDAMYWYRQDPGQGLRLIYYSQIVNDFQKGDIAEGYSVSREKKESFPLTVTSAQKNPTAFYLCASSLTDSYGQNSNQPQHFGDGTRLSIL.

The chain employs TRBV10-2 and TRBJ1-6; TRBD1 agrees at 8 bases. The CDR3 loop spans 14 amino acids. Germline trimming cut 6 bases from V and 7 bases from J; bases unmatched to any gene: 5. CDR1 WSHSY and CDR2 SAAADI come from the germline V gene. CDR3 region: CASRSGTGNSPLHF. CDR3 bases: TGCGCCAGCAGGAGCGGGACAGGAAATTCACCCCTCCACTTT.

The chain couples TRBV5-1 to TRBJ1-4, with 7 positions matching TRBD1. Germline CDR1 and CDR2: SGHRS and YFSETQ. The CDR3 loop spans 16 amino acids. V gave up 2 bases and J gave up 5 bases; unmatched junction bases: 9. The CDR3 nucleotides read TGCGCCAGCAGCTTACAAACAGGGGCGCCAAATGAAAAACTGTTTTTT. It translates to CASSLQTGAPNEKLFF.

V and J are TRBV19 and TRBJ2-1, with D possibly TRBD1 on 6 matching bases. Trimming removed 7 bases at V and 1 base at J, with 14 bases between. Germline V CDR1 and CDR2: LNHDA, SQIVND (reference sequence). This CDR3 spans 15 amino acids. CDR3 bases: TGTGCCAGTAATCTCAGGGGACGATCCTACAATGAGCAGTTCTTC. Its protein product is CASNLRGRSYNEQFF.

This chain uses TRBV5-6 with TRBJ2-2; D is undetermined. The length of the CDR3 is 17 residues. Trimming took off 6 bases at V and 0 bases at J, with 18 bases between the two ends. Germline V gene lookup returns CDR1 SGHDT and CDR2 YYEEEE. CDR3 DNA sequence: TGTGCCAGCACCCCAACGCCGACAACAACGAACACCGGGGAGCTGTTTTTT. Its protein product is CASTPTPTTTNTGELFF.

V is TRBV11-3 and J is TRBJ1-3; D is possibly TRBD1 (6 bases). The CDR3 sequence is 15 residues long. In germline, CDR1 is SGHNT, CDR2 YENEEA. The V gene lost 5 bases and the J gene lost 0 bases, with 11 bases spanning the gap. CDR3 sequence (DNA): TGTGCCAGCAGCCCGGGCAGGGGCTCTGGAAACACCATATATTTT. As protein: CASSPGRGSGNTIYF.

The chain couples TRBV9 to TRBJ2-4, with 12 nucleotides matching TRBD2. The CDR3 is 21 amino acids. V gave up 0 bases and J gave up 1 base; unmatched junction bases: 14. The germline CDR1 and CDR2 sequences are SGDLS and YYNGEE. The CDR3 DNA reads TGTGCCAGCAGCGTAGACCCCCTGACTAGCGGGAGATTGGATGCCAAAAACATTCAGTACTTC. This translates into CASSVDPLTSGRLDAKNIQYF.

The sample holds a few counts of this clone. The chain links TRBV7-8 to TRBJ2-1; 8 bases fit TRBD2. Germline V gene sequence: CDR1 SGHVS, CDR2 FQNEAQ. The CDR3 is 16 amino acids. After removal of 1 base from V and 9 bases from J, the junction contained 11 bases not matched to a gene. The CDR3, as DNA: TGTGCCAGCAGCTTAGTTGCAAGGACTAGCACGGTTGAGCAGTTCTTC. Residues: CASSLVARTSTVEQFF. Full variable domain (remainder filled in from reference TRBV7-8 and TRBJ2-1): GAGVSQSPRYKVAKRGQDVALRCDPISGHVSLFWYQQALGQGPEFLTYFQNEAQLDKSGLPSDRFFAERPEGSVSTLKIQRTQQEDSAVYLCASSLVARTSTVEQFFGPGTRLTVL.

The V gene is TRBV24-1, the J gene TRBJ2-3; possible D gene TRBD1, 8 bases. V was clipped by 0 bases and J by 0 bases, with 18 bases between them. CDR1 and CDR2 from the germline V gene are KGHDR and SFDVKD. The CDR3 is 19 residues long. DNA of the CDR3: TGTGCCACCAGTGATTTGCCAGGAGGACAGGGAGGGAGCACAGATACGCAGTATTTT. The encoded protein is CATSDLPGGQGGSTDTQYF.

The chain recombines TRBV6-1 with TRBJ1-5; the match to TRBD1 covers 8 bases. The ends lost 3 bases at V and 2 bases at J; junction bases unmatched: 12. Germline CDR1 and CDR2: MNHNS and SASEGT. The CDR3 has 18 amino acids. The CDR3 spells CASSDSRGRLTGNQPQHF. The CDR3 bases are TGTGCCAGCAGTGATAGCAGGGGGCGGCTAACGGGCAATCAGCCCCAGCATTTT.

This chain uses TRBV19 with TRBJ2-7, with 7 bases identical to TRBD1. The V gene's germline CDR1 is LNHDA and CDR2 SQIVND (reference sequence). The CDR3 consists of 14 residues. J gave up 4 bases and V 5 bases, and 8 bases lay outside the gene matches. CDR3 sequence reads: CASSPREGAYEQYF. CDR3 bases: TGTGCCAGTAGTCCCCGAGAGGGGGCTTACGAGCAGTACTTC.

V gene TRBV30 combines with J gene TRBJ1-5, with D unclear. Germline V CDR1 and CDR2: GTSNPN, SVGIG (reference sequence). This CDR3 is 15 amino acids long. Trimming removed 0 bases from V and 6 bases from J, with 15 bases in between. CDR3 sequence reads: CAWSVRTAYSQPQHF. The DNA for the CDR3 is TGTGCCTGGAGTGTACGAACAGCCTATTCTCAGCCCCAGCATTTT.

This chain links TRBV9 with TRBJ1-1, with no clear D. V was trimmed by 4 bases and J by 4 bases, leaving 17 bases between them. Germline-derived CDR1 and CDR2 are SGDLS and YYNGEE. This CDR3 is built from 15 residues. For the CDR3, the DNA is TGTGCCAGCAGCCCAACGGGGAGAATAGGCACTGAAGCTTTCTTT. Its protein product is CASSPTGRIGTEAFF. The full variable domain, in which reference TRBV9 and TRBJ1-1 provide the parts outside the CDR3, is DSGVTQTPKHLITATGQRVTLRCSPRSGDLSVYWYQQSLDQGLQFLIQYYNGEERAKGNILERFSAQQFPDLHSELNLSSLELGDSALYFCASSPTGRIGTEAFFGQGTRLTVV.

CDR3 amino acids: CASSMGGLSNQPQHF. CDR3 in DNA: TGTGCCAGTAGTATGGGGGGTCTAAGCAATCAGCCCCAGCATTTT. The chain carries TRBV19 and TRBJ1-5; D is perhaps TRBD1 (5 bases). CDR1 and CDR2 (germline): LNHDA, SQIVND (reference sequence). With 3 bases removed from V and 1 base from J, the gap between germline ends came to 10 bases. This CDR3 is 15 amino acids long.

The chain carries TRBV5-1 and TRBJ2-5; TRBD2 agrees at 14 bases. The CDR3 contains 16 residues. The germline V gene has CDR1 SGHRS and CDR2 YFSETQ. The junction had 4 bases not matched to a gene; V was cut back by 4 bases and J by 2 bases. In nucleotides, the CDR3 is TGCGCCAGCAGCCAGGGACTAGCGGGGGTACAAGAGACCCAGTACTTC. Translated, it gives CASSQGLAGVQETQYF.

This clone has a handful of counts. This sequence joins TRBV2 and TRBJ2-2; TRBD2 matches 9 bases. Losses at the gene ends were 7 bases for V and 3 bases for J; bases not matched to a gene: 9. Germline V lookup: CDR1 SNHLY, CDR2 FYNNEI. The CDR3 contains 16 residues. CDR3 in amino acids: CASTPRLAGYTGELFF. The CDR3 DNA reads as TGTGCCAGCACTCCCCGGCTAGCGGGATACACCGGGGAGCTGTTTTTT.

V usage is TRBV19 and J usage is TRBJ2-3; TRBD1 aligns across 7 bases. The CDR3 covers 17 residues. The V segment lost 5 bases and the J segment 2 bases; nucleotides outside the gene matches: 13. Per the germline V gene, CDR1 is LNHDA and CDR2 is SQIVND (reference sequence). The CDR3 DNA reads as TGTGCCAGTAGTCCGCCTCACAGGGGATCGGCCACAGATACGCAGTATTTT. Its protein is CASSPPHRGSATDTQYF. The complete variable domain, with remaining parts taken from reference TRBV19 and TRBJ2-3, reads DGGITQSPKYLFRKEGQNVTLSCEQNLNHDAMYWYRQDPGQGLRLIYYSQIVNDFQKGDIAEGYSVSREKKESFPLTVTSAQKNPTAFYLCASSPPHRGSATDTQYFGPGTRLTVL.

The chain carries TRBV19 and TRBJ1-2; perhaps TRBD1 as D (6 bases). The CDR3 length is 13 residues. Germline V gene data show CDR1 as LNHDA and CDR2 as SQIVND (reference sequence). The V end was cut by 5 bases, the J end by 5 bases, with 12 bases between. For the CDR3, the DNA is TGTGCCAGTAGTTGGACAGTTACATATGGCTACACCTTC. It codes for CASSWTVTYGYTF.

This sequence joins TRBV19 and TRBJ1-2; 7 nucleotides line up with TRBD1. J lost 8 bases, V lost 3 bases, and 9 bases had no gene match. CDR3 length equals 14 residues. Germline V gene lookup returns CDR1 LNHDA and CDR2 SQIVND (reference sequence). CDR3: CASSMGDRVRGYTF. The CDR3 DNA is TGTGCCAGTAGTATGGGAGACAGGGTACGAGGCTACACCTTC. The full variable domain, its missing parts supplied by reference TRBV19 and TRBJ1-2, is DGGITQSPKYLFRKEGQNVTLSCEQNLNHDAMYWYRQDPGQGLRLIYYSQIVNDFQKGDIAEGYSVSREKKESFPLTVTSAQKNPTAFYLCASSMGDRVRGYTFGSGTRLTVV.

This clone has just a few counts. The chain couples TRBV14 to TRBJ1-2; TRBD1 matches 7 bases. The CDR3 runs 14 residues. The trim removed 4 bases at V and 5 bases at J, leaving 7 bases unmatched. Germline V gives CDR1 SGHDN, CDR2 FVKESK. CDR3: CASSRGQVGYGYTF. In DNA, the CDR3 is TGTGCCAGCAGCCGAGGACAGGTTGGGTATGGCTACACCTTC. The full variable domain, rest sourced from reference TRBV14 and TRBJ1-2, is EAGVTQFPSHSVIEKGQTVTLRCDPISGHDNLYWYRRVMGKEIKFLLHFVKESKQDESGMPNNRFLAERTGGTYSTLKVQPAELEDSGVYFCASSRGQVGYGYTFGSGTRLTVV.

The CDR3 sequence: CASSGAGGAFGELFF. Written as DNA, the CDR3 is TGCGCCAGCAGTGGAGCAGGGGGCGCTTTTGGGGAGCTGTTTTTT. This chain joins TRBV10-2 and TRBJ2-2; TRBD1 matches 8 bases. The ends lost 4 bases at V and 8 bases at J; junction bases unmatched: 9. The germline gives CDR1 WSHSY, CDR2 SAAADI. The CDR3 runs to 15 residues.

This chain uses TRBV5-1 with TRBJ1-6; no reliable D call. Per the germline V gene, CDR1 is SGHRS and CDR2 is YFSETQ. V lost 0 bases to trimming and J lost 6 bases, with 13 bases between them. This CDR3 has 16 amino acids. The CDR3 loop is CASSLVWPPSNSPLHF. The CDR3 region has the DNA TGCGCCAGCAGCTTGGTCTGGCCGCCCAGTAATTCACCCCTCCACTTT.

The chain uses TRBV4-3 and TRBJ2-5; D is undetermined. The CDR3 runs to 15 residues. V was shortened by 1 base and J by 0 bases, with 9 bases between the two germline ends. In germline, CDR1 is LGHNA, CDR2 YSLEER. The CDR3, as DNA: TGCGCCAGCAGCCAAGCCCCAGGATACCAAGAGACCCAGTACTTC. Translation: CASSQAPGYQETQYF.